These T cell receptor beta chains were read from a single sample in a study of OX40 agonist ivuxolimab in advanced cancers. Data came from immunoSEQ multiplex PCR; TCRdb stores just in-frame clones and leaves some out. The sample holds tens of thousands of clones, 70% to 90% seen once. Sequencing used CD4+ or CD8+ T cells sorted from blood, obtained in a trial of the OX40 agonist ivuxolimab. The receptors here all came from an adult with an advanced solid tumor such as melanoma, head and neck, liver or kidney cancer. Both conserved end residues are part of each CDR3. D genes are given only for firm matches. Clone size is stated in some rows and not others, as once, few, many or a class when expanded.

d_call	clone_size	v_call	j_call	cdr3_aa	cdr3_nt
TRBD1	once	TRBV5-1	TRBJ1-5	CASSFRTGVPNQPQHF	TGCGCCAGCAGCTTCCGGACAGGGGTTCCCAATCAGCCCCAGCATTTT
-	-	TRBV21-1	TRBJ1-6	CASMGSPLHF	TGTGCCAGCATGGGATCACCCCTCCACTTT
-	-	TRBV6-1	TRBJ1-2	CASSEGAGAVANYGYTF	TGTGCCAGCAGTGAAGGGGCAGGGGCCGTAGCTAACTATGGCTACACCTTC
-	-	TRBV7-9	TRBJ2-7	CASGEYEQYF	TGTGCCAGCGGGGAATACGAGCAGTACTTC
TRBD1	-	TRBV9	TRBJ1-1	CASSIGDRDVNTEAFF	TGTGCCAGCAGCATAGGGGACAGGGACGTGAACACTGAAGCTTTCTTT
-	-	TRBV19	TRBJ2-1	CASSTLTGTFNEQFF	TGTGCCAGTAGTACCCTGACAGGGACTTTCAATGAGCAGTTCTTC
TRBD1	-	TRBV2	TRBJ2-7	CASSTSRTGAAGEQYF	TGTGCCAGCAGTACTTCAAGGACAGGGGCCGCAGGCGAGCAGTACTTC
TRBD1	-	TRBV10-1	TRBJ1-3	CASSDQTGDGNTIYF	TGCGCCAGCAGTGACCAGACAGGGGACGGAAACACCATATATTTT
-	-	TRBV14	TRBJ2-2	CASSQEAYGQWNTGELFF	TGTGCCAGCAGCCAAGAGGCCTATGGACAGTGGAACACCGGGGAGCTGTTTTTT
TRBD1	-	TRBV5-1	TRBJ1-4	CASSLGDRINEKLFF	TGCGCCAGCAGCTTGGGGGACAGGATTAATGAAAAACTGTTTTTT
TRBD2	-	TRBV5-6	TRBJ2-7	CASSQLAGALFEQYF	TGTGCCAGCAGCCAACTAGCGGGAGCTCTCTTCGAGCAGTACTTC
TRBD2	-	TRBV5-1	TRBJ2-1	CASSLVGSGDLNEQFF	TGCGCCAGCAGCTTGGTGGGTAGCGGGGACCTTAATGAGCAGTTCTTC
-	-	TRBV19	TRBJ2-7	CASSLDRGAYEQYF	TGTGCCAGTAGTTTAGACAGAGGAGCCTACGAGCAGTACTTC
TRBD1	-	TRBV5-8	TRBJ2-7	CASSLPVAGTDEQYF	TGTGCCAGCAGCTTGCCCGTTGCCGGGACAGACGAGCAGTACTTC
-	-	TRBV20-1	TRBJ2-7	CSALLYEQYF	TGCAGTGCCCTACTCTACGAGCAGTACTTC
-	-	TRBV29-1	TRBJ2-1	CSVGQAYNEQFF	TGCAGCGTTGGCCAGGCTTACAATGAGCAGTTCTTC
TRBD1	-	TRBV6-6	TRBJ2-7	CASTSKTGNTYEQYF	TGTGCCAGCACTAGTAAGACAGGGAACACCTACGAGCAGTACTTC
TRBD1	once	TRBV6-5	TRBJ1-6	CASSIGTTGASPLHF	TGTGCCAGCAGTATCGGGACGACAGGGGCCTCACCCCTCCACTTT
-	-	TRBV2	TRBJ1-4	CAGGQPNEKLFF	TGTGCCGGGGGGCAGCCGAATGAAAAACTGTTTTTT
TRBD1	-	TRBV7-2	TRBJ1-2	CASSFNRGSNYGYTF	TGTGCCAGCAGCTTTAACAGGGGTTCCAACTATGGCTACACCTTC
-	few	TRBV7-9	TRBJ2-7	CASSLDGASYEQYF	TGTGCCAGCAGCTTAGACGGCGCCTCCTACGAGCAGTACTTC
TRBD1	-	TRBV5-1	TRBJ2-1	CASSLEQGASYNEQFF	TGCGCCAGCAGCTTGGAACAGGGGGCTAGCTACAATGAGCAGTTCTTC
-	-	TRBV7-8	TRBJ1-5	CASSFLGSNQPQHF	TGTGCCAGCAGCTTCTTGGGTAGCAATCAGCCCCAGCATTTT
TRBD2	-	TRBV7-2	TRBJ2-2	CASSRNSGSVNGELFF	TGTGCCAGCAGCCGAAATAGCGGGAGTGTGAACGGGGAGCTGTTTTTT
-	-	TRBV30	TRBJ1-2	CAWRGLGAGGYTF	TGTGCCTGGAGGGGTTTGGGGGCAGGCGGCTACACCTTC
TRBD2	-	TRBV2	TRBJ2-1	CASSPPREGINNEQFF	TGTGCCAGCAGCCCCCCGCGGGAGGGCATCAACAATGAGCAGTTCTTC
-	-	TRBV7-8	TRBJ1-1	CASSLALRGTEAFF	TGTGCCAGCAGCTTAGCGCTAAGGGGCACTGAAGCTTTCTTT
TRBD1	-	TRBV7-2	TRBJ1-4	CASSRDRGREKLFF	TGTGCCAGCAGTCGGGACAGGGGGCGAGAAAAACTGTTTTTT
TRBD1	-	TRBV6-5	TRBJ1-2	CASSSGQGNYGYTF	TGTGCCAGCAGTTCCGGACAGGGGAACTATGGCTACACCTTC
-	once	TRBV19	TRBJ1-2	CASSMTGTSRNYGYTF	TGTGCCAGTAGCATGACCGGGACAAGTCGAAACTATGGCTACACCTTC
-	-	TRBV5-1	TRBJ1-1	CASSYQSNTEAFF	TGCGCCAGCAGCTACCAGTCGAACACTGAAGCTTTCTTT
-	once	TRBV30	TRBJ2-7	CAWSRVVYEQYF	TGTGCCTGGAGCCGAGTAGTCTACGAGCAGTACTTC
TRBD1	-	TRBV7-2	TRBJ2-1	CASSPRTGGNEQFF	TGTGCCAGCAGCCCCAGGACAGGGGGCAATGAGCAGTTCTTC
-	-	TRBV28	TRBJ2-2	CATTMTGATGELFF	TGTGCCACCACCATGACGGGGGCGACCGGGGAGCTGTTTTTT
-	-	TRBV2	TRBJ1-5	CASKRDGDNQPQHF	TGTGCCAGCAAACGGGACGGAGACAATCAGCCCCAGCATTTT
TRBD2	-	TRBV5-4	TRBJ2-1	CASSLDSGRYNEQFF	TGTGCCAGCAGCTTGGATAGCGGGAGGTACAATGAGCAGTTCTTC
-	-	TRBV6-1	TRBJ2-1	CASRESERFNNEQFF	TGTGCCAGCAGGGAAAGCGAGCGGTTCAACAATGAGCAGTTCTTC
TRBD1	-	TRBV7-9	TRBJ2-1	CASSSGQAPQFF	TGTGCCAGCAGCTCAGGACAGGCCCCACAGTTCTTC
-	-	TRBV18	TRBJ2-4	CASSPEGRDIQYF	TGTGCCAGCTCACCAGAGGGCCGGGACATTCAGTACTTC
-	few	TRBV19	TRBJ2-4	CASSATGAKNIQYF	TGTGCCAGTAGTGCTACAGGGGCCAAAAACATTCAGTACTTC
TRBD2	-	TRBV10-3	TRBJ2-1	CAISESGIAGGNEQFF	TGTGCCATCAGTGAGTCCGGAATAGCGGGGGGCAATGAGCAGTTCTTC
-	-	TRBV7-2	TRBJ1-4	CASRKTNEKLFF	TGTGCCAGCAGGAAAACTAATGAAAAACTGTTTTTT
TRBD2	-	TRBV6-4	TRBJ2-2	CASSTDGRYTGELFF	TGTGCCAGCAGCACTGACGGGAGGTACACCGGGGAGCTGTTTTTT
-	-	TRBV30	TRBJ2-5	CAWSAQLGETQYF	TGTGCCTGGAGTGCGCAGTTGGGGGAGACCCAGTACTTC
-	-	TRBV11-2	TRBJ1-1	CASSPRAPLMNTEAFF	TGTGCCAGCAGCCCCCGGGCTCCTCTAATGAACACTGAAGCTTTCTTT
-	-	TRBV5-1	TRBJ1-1	CASSSQPSATEAFF	TGCGCCAGCAGCTCGCAACCGTCCGCCACTGAAGCTTTCTTT
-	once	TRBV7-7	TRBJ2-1	CASSLDGVGEQFF	TGTGCCAGCAGCTTAGACGGCGTGGGGGAGCAGTTCTTC
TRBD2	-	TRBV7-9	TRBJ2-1	CASSPPGTTYNEQFF	TGTGCCAGCAGCCCTCCCGGGACTACGTACAATGAGCAGTTCTTC
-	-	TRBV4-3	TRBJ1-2	CASSQDLGAHYGYTF	TGCGCCAGCAGCCAAGACTTAGGGGCGCACTATGGCTACACCTTC
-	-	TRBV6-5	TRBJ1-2	CASSSHTPQVGYTF	TGTGCCAGCAGCTCACACACTCCTCAGGTTGGCTACACCTTC
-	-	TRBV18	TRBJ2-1	CASSPVRANEQFF	TGTGCCAGCTCACCAGTCAGGGCAAATGAGCAGTTCTTC
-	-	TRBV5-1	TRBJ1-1	CASSLGQANTEAFF	TGCGCCAGCAGCTTGGGACAGGCGAACACTGAAGCTTTCTTT
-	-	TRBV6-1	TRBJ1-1	CASSRNAEAFF	TGTGCCAGCAGCCGAAACGCTGAAGCTTTCTTT
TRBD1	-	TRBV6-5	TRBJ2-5	CASSYSDRVEETQYF	TGTGCCAGCAGTTACTCCGACAGGGTGGAGGAGACCCAGTACTTC